Listed here are 28 T cell receptor beta chains from one sample, sequenced in a study of blood T cell repertoires in COVID-19. Profiled with immunoSEQ multiplex PCR; TCRdb holds only in-frame clones, not every one. The repertoire consists of roughly 250,000 clones, with around 83% occurring once and the leading ten covering roughly 12%. The sample comprised peripheral blood. Receptor source: a woman aged 55 to 70 with active or convalescent COVID-19.

The rearrangement joins TRBV29-1 to TRBJ2-7; 10 nucleotides align to TRBD1. The CDR3 consists of 13 residues. Trimming removed 4 bases from V and 5 bases from J; junction bases left unmatched: 5. CDR1 is SQVTM, CDR2 ANQGSEA, per germline. Here the CDR3 reads CSVGPTGGHEQYF. Written as DNA, the CDR3 is TGCAGCGTTGGCCCGACAGGGGGCCACGAGCAGTACTTC.

This chain connects TRBV9 to TRBJ2-2; a possible D gene is TRBD2 (5 bases). The CDR3 length is 16 residues. Deletions cut 4 bases from V and 0 bases from J, with 13 bases between. The germline gives CDR1 SGDLS, CDR2 YYNGEE. CDR3: CASSLSGLANTGELFF. The CDR3 nucleotides read TGTGCCAGCAGCCTAAGCGGCCTCGCGAACACCGGGGAGCTGTTTTTT. Full variable domain (outside the CDR3, taken from reference TRBV9 and TRBJ2-2): DSGVTQTPKHLITATGQRVTLRCSPRSGDLSVYWYQQSLDQGLQFLIQYYNGEERAKGNILERFSAQQFPDLHSELNLSSLELGDSALYFCASSLSGLANTGELFFGEGSRLTVL.

V is TRBV7-9 and J is TRBJ1-3; perhaps TRBD1 as D (6 bases). CDR3 length equals 16 residues. V dropped 5 bases and J dropped 0 bases, with 14 bases sitting between them. The germline V gene has CDR1 SEHNR and CDR2 FQNEAQ (reference sequence). The CDR3 sequence is CASSRGGGHSGNTIYF. As DNA, the CDR3 is TGTGCCAGCAGCCGGGGCGGGGGCCACTCTGGAAACACCATATATTTT.

The chain joins TRBV25-1 to TRBJ2-1; 8 bases agree with TRBD2. Germline V gene data show CDR1 as MGHDK and CDR2 as SYGVNS. Trimming at V came to 5 bases and at J to 6 bases, leaving 12 bases not matched to a gene. The CDR3 totals 16 residues. Written as DNA, the CDR3 is TGTGCCAGCAGTCAATCGGGGGGGGCTTATGGCAATGAGCAGTTCTTC. This sequence encodes CASSQSGGAYGNEQFF.

The J gene is TRBJ1-2, the V gene TRBV28, with TRBD1 matching over 8 bases. Germline-derived CDR1 and CDR2 are MDHEN and SYDVKM. After removal of 4 bases from V and 3 bases from J, the junction contained 7 bases not matched to a gene. This CDR3 spans 15 amino acids. The CDR3 sequence: CASSSRGQGYYGYTF. The CDR3 DNA follows: TGTGCCAGCAGTTCCCGCGGACAGGGATACTATGGCTACACCTTC.

The chain has TRBV6-1 and TRBJ1-5; 8 nucleotides line up with TRBD1. Germline trimming cut 6 bases from V and 6 bases from J; bases unmatched to any gene: 7. Germline values: CDR1 MNHNS, CDR2 SASEGT. The CDR3 has 14 amino acids. Here the CDR3 reads CASRFTGGSQPQHF. In DNA, the CDR3 is TGTGCCAGCAGATTCACAGGGGGAAGTCAGCCCCAGCATTTT.

CDR3 DNA sequence: TGCGCCAGCAGTGCCAACGGGGGAAGAACTGAAGCTTTCTTT. It encodes CASSANGGRTEAFF. This chain connects TRBV10-1 to TRBJ1-1; D is perhaps TRBD1 (5 bases). V gave up 4 bases and J gave up 5 bases, with 14 bases separating them. Germline assignment: CDR1 WNHNN and CDR2 SYGVQD (reference sequence). The CDR3 runs to 14 residues.

The chain links TRBV19 to TRBJ2-3; D is perhaps TRBD1 (5 bases). Germline assignment: CDR1 LNHDA and CDR2 SQIVND (reference sequence). The CDR3 is made up of 13 amino acids. Between the trimmed V and J ends, which lost 4 bases and 2 bases, there was a span of 7 bases. The CDR3 sequence is CASSRGVTDTQYF. DNA for the CDR3: TGTGCCAGTAGTAGGGGCGTCACAGATACGCAGTATTTT.

The chain combines TRBV7-2 with TRBJ1-1, with 9 bases aligning to TRBD1. After removal of 5 bases from V and 4 bases from J, the junction contained 5 bases not matched to a gene. Germline assignment: CDR1 SGHTA and CDR2 FQGNSA. CDR3 length equals 14 residues. The DNA of the CDR3 is TGTGCCAGCAGCCCGACAGGGGGAGTCACTGAAGCTTTCTTT. Protein product: CASSPTGGVTEAFF. Using reference TRBV7-2 and TRBJ1-1 for the parts outside the CDR3, the full variable domain is GAGVSQSPSNKVTEKGKDVELRCDPISGHTALYWYRQSLGQGLEFLIYFQGNSAPDKSGLPSDRFSAERTGGSVSTLTIQRTQQEDSAVYLCASSPTGGVTEAFFGQGTRLTVV.

The chain recombines TRBV2 with TRBJ1-1, with D possibly TRBD1 on 5 matching bases. The V gene's germline CDR1 is SNHLY and CDR2 FYNNEI. Trimming stripped 7 bases from V and 0 bases from J, with 6 bases between. The CDR3 loop spans 12 amino acids. CDR3 bases: TGTGCCAGCACAGGGATGAACACTGAAGCTTTCTTT. It encodes CASTGMNTEAFF.

V and J are TRBV6-2 or TRBV6-3 and TRBJ1-1, with D perhaps TRBD1 (6 bases). CDR1 and CDR2 from the germline V gene are MNHEY and SVGEGT. V gave up 4 bases and J gave up 0 bases, with 9 bases separating them. The CDR3 loop spans 14 amino acids. The CDR3 here is CASSSAGVNTEAFF. CDR3 sequence (DNA): TGTGCCAGCAGTTCCGCAGGGGTGAACACTGAAGCTTTCTTT.

This sequence joins TRBV7-9 and TRBJ1-2, with D maybe TRBD1 (6 bases). The V and J ends lost 1 base and 8 bases respectively, with 17 bases between them. CDR1 is SEHNR, CDR2 FQNEAQ, per germline (reference sequence). The CDR3 is made up of 15 amino acids. CDR3 nucleotides: TGTGCCAGCAGCTTAGACGCCGGGCCGCAGGGGGGCTACACCTTC. It yields the protein CASSLDAGPQGGYTF. The full variable domain, completed using reference TRBV7-9 and TRBJ1-2, is DTGVSQNPRHKITKRGQNVTFRCDPISEHNRLYWYRQTLGQGPEFLTYFQNEAQLEKSRLLSDRFSAERPKGSFSTLEIQRTEQGDSAMYLCASSLDAGPQGGYTFGSGTRLTVV.

The chain joins TRBV6-5 to TRBJ1-5; 7 bases are a match to TRBD1. The CDR3 consists of 15 residues. The V gene end was trimmed by 7 bases and the J gene end by 2 bases; junction bases not matched to a gene: 8. Germline V CDR1 and CDR2: MNHEY, SVGAGI. The CDR3 DNA reads TGTGCCAGCACCGTAACAGGGGTGGGCAATCAGCCCCAGCATTTT. Protein sequence: CASTVTGVGNQPQHF.

The CDR3 here is CASSPHFGSTDTQYF. The CDR3 bases are TGTGCCAGCAGCCCTCACTTCGGGAGCACAGATACGCAGTATTTT. V is TRBV7-3 and J is TRBJ2-3; no clear D gene. The germline gives CDR1 SGHTA, CDR2 FQGTGA. The germline V and J ends were trimmed by 5 bases and 0 bases, with 12 bases remaining between them. The CDR3 is 15 residues long. The variable domain in full, with the rest retrieved from reference TRBV7-3 and TRBJ2-3, is GAGVSQTPSNKVTEKGKYVELRCDPISGHTALYWYRQSLGQGPEFLIYFQGTGAADDSGLPNDRFFAVRPEGSVSTLKIQRTERGDSAVYLCASSPHFGSTDTQYFGPGTRLTVL.

The rearrangement uses TRBV7-8 and TRBJ1-5; 10 nucleotides match TRBD1. Germline CDR1 SGHVS, CDR2 FQNEAQ. This CDR3 comprises 14 residues. The ends lost 4 bases at V and 6 bases at J; junction bases unmatched: 3. CDR3 nucleotides: TGTGCCAGCAGCTCGACAGGGGGCCCTCAGCCCCAGCATTTT. Translated, it gives CASSSTGGPQPQHF.

In nucleotides, the CDR3 is TGTGCCAGCAGCCAAGATTTGGCAGGGAGGTACGAGCAGTACTTC. Translating gives CASSQDLAGRYEQYF. The J gene is TRBJ2-7, the V gene TRBV3-1 (or the pseudogene TRBV3-2), with D tentatively TRBD2 (6 bases). The V and J ends lost 0 bases and 4 bases respectively, with 13 bases between them. This CDR3 has 15 residues. The germline CDR1 and CDR2 sequences are LGHDT and YNNKEL (reference sequence).

The V and J genes are TRBV5-1 and TRBJ1-5; TRBD1 matches at 11 bases. This CDR3 comprises 16 residues. CDR1 is SGHRS, CDR2 YFSETQ, per germline. J gave up 0 bases and V 4 bases, and 3 bases lay outside the gene matches. Here the CDR3 DNA reads TGCGCCAGCAGCCCGGGACAGGGGGTTAGCAATCAGCCCCAGCATTTT. It encodes CASSPGQGVSNQPQHF.

Details on this clone: Other nucleotide sequences from this sample produce the same CDR3. Written as DNA, the CDR3 is TGTGCCAGCTCACCTTTAGAGAACACTGAAGCTTTCTTT. Translation: CASSPLENTEAFF. The V gene is TRBV18, the J gene TRBJ1-1; D not resolved. V shed 3 bases and J shed 1 base, with 6 bases lying between them. The CDR3 is made up of 13 amino acids. Looked up from germline, CDR1 is KGHSH and CDR2 is LQKENI.

CDR3 bases: TGTGCCAGCAGTTCCGACAGGGACACTGAAGCTTTCTTT. It specifies CASSSDRDTEAFF. The chain uses TRBV11-1 and TRBJ1-1; 7 bases line up with TRBD1. CDR1 SGHAT and CDR2 FQDESV come from the germline V gene (reference sequence). The length of the CDR3 is 13 residues. V trimming: 6 bases; J trimming: 3 bases; junction bases outside the gene matches: 4.

This clone was detected once. The chain has TRBV11-2 and TRBJ1-1, with 11 bases identical to TRBD1. Per the germline V gene, CDR1 is SGHAT and CDR2 is FQNNGV. After removal of 5 bases from V and 6 bases from J, the junction contained 5 bases not matched to a gene. The CDR3 spans 14 residues. The CDR3 reads CASSLGQGAAEAFF. CDR3 in DNA: TGTGCCAGCAGCCTAGGACAGGGGGCAGCTGAAGCTTTCTTT. The variable domain in full, with the rest retrieved from reference TRBV11-2 and TRBJ1-1, is EAGVAQSPRYKIIEKRQSVAFWCNPISGHATLYWYQQILGQGPKLLIQFQNNGVVDDSQLPKDRFSAERLKGVDSTLKIQPAKLEDSAVYLCASSLGQGAAEAFFGQGTRLTVV.

This chain joins TRBV5-4 and TRBJ2-7, with D possibly TRBD1 on 6 matching bases. The V end was cut by 4 bases, the J end by 0 bases, with 14 bases between. The germline V gene has CDR1 SGHNT and CDR2 YYREEE (reference sequence). The CDR3 spans 15 residues. In nucleotides, the CDR3 is TGTGCCAGCAGCAGACGCGACAGGAACTCCTACGAGCAGTACTTC. This sequence encodes CASSRRDRNSYEQYF.

The chain has TRBV19 and TRBJ2-3; TRBD2 matches at 11 bases. This CDR3 region has 19 residues. Germline V gene lookup returns CDR1 LNHDA and CDR2 SQIVND (reference sequence). The V gene end was trimmed by 7 bases and the J gene end by 4 bases; junction bases not matched to a gene: 19. The CDR3 region is CASTFRLAGGLTQADTQYF. The CDR3 DNA follows: TGTGCCAGTACCTTTCGGCTAGCGGGGGGCCTTACCCAGGCAGATACGCAGTATTTT. The full variable domain, completed using reference TRBV19 and TRBJ2-3, is DGGITQSPKYLFRKEGQNVTLSCEQNLNHDAMYWYRQDPGQGLRLIYYSQIVNDFQKGDIAEGYSVSREKKESFPLTVTSAQKNPTAFYLCASTFRLAGGLTQADTQYFGPGTRLTVL.

This rearrangement joins TRBV30 to TRBJ2-3, with 7 bases lining up with TRBD2. Germline V gives CDR1 GTSNPN, CDR2 SVGIG (reference sequence). V shed 0 bases, J shed 3 bases, and the junction held 6 bases outside the gene matches. The CDR3 consists of 15 residues. The chain's CDR3 is CAWSVAGYGTDTQYF. In nucleotides, the CDR3 is TGTGCCTGGAGTGTAGCGGGGTATGGGACAGATACGCAGTATTTT.

The CDR3 DNA sequence: TGTGCCAGCAGCTTAGGACAGGGGCCTGGCTACACCTTC. It translates to CASSLGQGPGYTF. V gene TRBV7-9 combines with J gene TRBJ1-2; 8 nucleotides match TRBD1. Germline V gives CDR1 SEHNR, CDR2 FQNEAQ (reference sequence). This CDR3 is built from 13 residues. V shed 1 base and J 7 bases; nucleotides not matched to a gene: 2. The full variable domain, completed using reference TRBV7-9 and TRBJ1-2, is DTGVSQNPRHKITKRGQNVTFRCDPISEHNRLYWYRQTLGQGPEFLTYFQNEAQLEKSRLLSDRFSAERPKGSFSTLEIQRTEQGDSAMYLCASSLGQGPGYTFGSGTRLTVV.

The chain employs TRBV30 and TRBJ1-5; TRBD1 matches at 7 bases. The CDR3 loop spans 12 amino acids. The trim removed 1 base at V and 10 bases at J, leaving 4 bases unmatched. The germline gives CDR1 GTSNPN, CDR2 SVGIG (reference sequence). The CDR3 sequence is CAWSGDRDPQHF. The CDR3 DNA reads as TGTGCCTGGAGTGGAGACAGGGACCCCCAGCATTTT.

Here the CDR3 DNA reads TGTGCCAGCAGCGTAGCGGGGACAGGCCGCACTGAAGCTTTCTTT. Translating it yields CASSVAGTGRTEAFF. The J gene is TRBJ1-1, the V gene TRBV9; 8 bases agree with TRBD1. V lost 0 bases and J lost 4; bases outside the gene matches: 5. There are 15 residues in the CDR3. CDR1 is SGDLS, CDR2 YYNGEE, per germline. Full variable domain (rest looked up from reference TRBV9 and TRBJ1-1): DSGVTQTPKHLITATGQRVTLRCSPRSGDLSVYWYQQSLDQGLQFLIQYYNGEERAKGNILERFSAQQFPDLHSELNLSSLELGDSALYFCASSVAGTGRTEAFFGQGTRLTVV.

The rearrangement joins TRBV4-1 to TRBJ2-7; D is perhaps TRBD1 (6 bases). The CDR3 totals 15 residues. V lost 1 base and J 2 bases, leaving 12 bases between the germline ends. Germline V CDR1 and CDR2: MGHRA, YSYEKL. The CDR3, as DNA: TGCGCCAGCAGCCAAGGGGCAGGGGATCCCTACGAGCAGTACTTC. It encodes CASSQGAGDPYEQYF.

The rearrangement uses TRBV4-3 and TRBJ2-7; D may be TRBD2 (5 bases). The CDR3 has 14 amino acids. Germline CDR1 and CDR2: LGHNA and YSLEER. V was trimmed by 0 bases and J by 6 bases, leaving 12 bases between them. The CDR3 reads CASSQDLGGSEQYF. CDR3 nucleotide sequence: TGCGCCAGCAGCCAAGATTTGGGCGGGTCCGAGCAGTACTTC.